The clone carrying this TCR beta chain was recorded a few times. Its target is unknown. TCR beta cDNA libraries had unique molecular identifiers. Once about 0.85 to 11 million T cells were used, hundreds of thousands of cDNA molecules resulted. One entry per CDR3 protein results from TCRdb running MiXCR on the PCR reads. The top ten hold roughly 4.4% of the sample, which has roughly 800,000 distinct CDR3 sequences, approximately 50% seen once. The sample is drawn from a study of post-analysis software for immune sequencing data. On the study more broadly: Several disease courses (relapsing-remitting, secondary progressive and progressive-relapsing) of multiple sclerosis were included.

The CDR3 sequence is 14 residues long. The ends were cut back, 1 base at V and 4 bases at J, with 9 bases in the middle. Per germline, CDR1 SGHAT and CDR2 FQNNGV. General observations from the study: Same-batch preparations were strongly co-clustered by F measure. Compared with controls, patients had more of roughly five TRBV segments, including TRBV5-6, TRBV5-1 and TRBV20-1.

The receptor was derived from a girl under 18 with multiple sclerosis. V is TRBV11-2 and J is TRBJ2-3; tentative D call: TRBD1 (6 bases). Sequenced material: blood. The CDR3 DNA is TGTGCCAGCAGCTTAGGCAGGGGCCCAGATACGCAGTATTTT. Translating gives CASSLGRGPDTQYF.